Below, 21 T cell receptor beta chains from the same sample are listed, as sequenced in a study of blood T cell repertoires in COVID-19 (dated by TCRdb to about 2020). The library was built by means of the immunoSEQ multiplex PCR assay. TCRdb limited this immuneACCESS table to in-frame rearrangements with V and J called. A share of clones is missing; checked studies link under half to unresolved V genes, and the rest is unexplained. The table for this sample lists some 200,000 clones; 80% to 85% of them were counted only once. Of the sample, roughly 7% is held by the ten largest clones. The source material was PBMCs or T cells enriched from blood (not recorded which). The receptors shown here come from a man between 35 and 55 years old who had recovered from COVID-19.

The rearrangement uses TRBV6-5 and TRBJ2-1; D is possibly TRBD2 (7 bases). Trimming took 5 bases from V and 1 from J, leaving 12 bases between them. The CDR3 spans 15 residues. The germline gives CDR1 MNHEY, CDR2 SVGAGI. In DNA form, the CDR3 reads TGTGCCAGCAGTCGGGGGGCTTGGTCCTACAATGAGCAGTTCTTC. This encodes CASSRGAWSYNEQFF.

This sequence joins TRBV28 and TRBJ1-1; D gene unclear. The CDR3 runs to 12 residues. Trimming left V 8 bases short and J 4 bases short, with 11 bases between. Germline V lookup: CDR1 MDHEN, CDR2 SYDVKM. The CDR3 DNA reads TGTGCCAGCTTATCGGGGTCCACTGAAGCTTTCTTT. It translates to CASLSGSTEAFF.

The chain recombines TRBV5-4 with TRBJ2-3; TRBD2 matches 7 bases. With V trimmed by 7 bases and J by 0 bases, 8 bases remained unmatched. Germline CDR1 SGHNT, CDR2 YYREEE (reference sequence). The CDR3 contains 15 residues. This CDR3 is CASSSERGSTDTQYF. The CDR3 nucleotides read TGTGCCAGCTCATCTGAGCGGGGTAGCACAGATACGCAGTATTTT.

V is TRBV6-5 and J is TRBJ1-1, with 8 positions matching TRBD1. The CDR3 runs to 15 residues. Germline trimming cut 7 bases from V and 2 bases from J; bases unmatched to any gene: 9. CDR1 and CDR2 (germline): MNHEY, SVGAGI. The CDR3 protein is CASTYTGQGNTEAFF. CDR3 in DNA: TGTGCCAGCACCTATACCGGACAGGGAAACACTGAAGCTTTCTTT.

The chain uses TRBV27 and TRBJ2-1, with D unresolved. CDR3 length equals 12 residues. Germline CDR1 and CDR2: MNHEY and SMNVEV (reference sequence). The ends were cut back, 5 bases at V and 9 bases at J, with 11 bases in the middle. This CDR3 is CASSPPVGEQFF. CDR3 DNA sequence: TGTGCCAGCAGTCCCCCGGTCGGTGAGCAGTTCTTC.

This clone was counted only a few times. The V gene is TRBV5-1, the J gene TRBJ1-3; TRBD1 matches at 7 bases. The CDR3 contains 16 residues. Per the germline V gene, CDR1 is SGHRS and CDR2 is YFSETQ. Losses at the gene ends were 2 bases for V and 0 bases for J; bases not matched to a gene: 5. CDR3 in amino acids: CASSFDRVDSGNTIYF. The CDR3 bases are TGCGCCAGCAGCTTTGACAGGGTGGACTCTGGAAACACCATATATTTT.

The V and J genes are TRBV27 and TRBJ1-2, with D uncertain. The length of the CDR3 is 12 residues. The germline V and J ends were trimmed by 5 bases and 2 bases, with 6 bases remaining between them. From germline, CDR1 is MNHEY and CDR2 SMNVEV (reference sequence). CDR3 DNA: TGTGCCAGCAGTAACTACAACTATGGCTACACCTTC. This translates into CASSNYNYGYTF.

The chain recombines TRBV2 with TRBJ1-6; 9 bases map to TRBD1. The CDR3 sequence is 15 residues long. The V and J ends lost 3 bases and 7 bases, in that order; junction bases with no gene match: 4. The germline V gene encodes CDR1 SNHLY and CDR2 FYNNEI. CDR3: CASSDQGQGNSPLHF. In nucleotides, the CDR3 is TGTGCCAGCAGTGATCAGGGACAGGGAAATTCACCCCTCCACTTT.

This chain links TRBV6-2 or TRBV6-3 with TRBJ1-4; D is uncertain. V was trimmed by 4 bases and J by 12 bases, leaving 15 bases between them. CDR1 is MNHEY and CDR2 is SVGEGT in the germline V gene. The CDR3 loop spans 13 amino acids. This CDR3 is CASSSDGSEELFF. The CDR3 bases are TGTGCCAGCAGTTCCGACGGGTCCGAAGAACTGTTTTTT.

CDR3 DNA sequence: TGTGCCAGCAGCCAAAATTTACCCAAAACGGGACTGCCTAAGACCCAGTACTTC. Its protein is CASSQNLPKTGLPKTQYF. The chain couples TRBV7-9 to TRBJ2-5; D might be TRBD2 (6 bases). Germline CDR1 SEHNR, CDR2 FQNEAQ (reference sequence). CDR3 size: 18 residues. Between the trimmed V and J ends, which lost 5 bases and 6 bases, there was a span of 28 bases. Together with reference TRBV7-9 and TRBJ2-5, the CDR3 gives the full variable domain: DTGVSQNPRHKITKRGQNVTFRCDPISEHNRLYWYRQTLGQGPEFLTYFQNEAQLEKSRLLSDRFSAERPKGSFSTLEIQRTEQGDSAMYLCASSQNLPKTGLPKTQYFGPGTRLLVL.

The V gene is TRBV6-5, the J gene TRBJ2-1; 8 nucleotides line up with TRBD2. The CDR3 extends over 15 amino acids. The trim removed 4 bases at V and 7 bases at J, leaving 9 bases unmatched. Germline CDR1 MNHEY, CDR2 SVGAGI. CDR3 sequence (DNA): TGTGCCAGCAGTTCACCGGGACTAGTTAAAAATGAGCAGTTCTTC. Translating it yields CASSSPGLVKNEQFF.

The rearrangement links TRBV15 to TRBJ1-5; TRBD1 is a possible D gene (5 bases). Germline V gives CDR1 LNHNV, CDR2 YYDKDF (reference sequence). V was pared by 5 bases and J by 2 bases, with 13 bases between. The CDR3 spans 15 residues. The CDR3 here is CATSREGPGNQPQHF. CDR3 bases: TGTGCCACCAGCCGGGAGGGGCCGGGCAATCAGCCCCAGCATTTT.

The chain is built from TRBV10-3 and TRBJ2-2; 9 positions agree with TRBD1. Germline trimming cut 0 bases from V and 6 bases from J; bases unmatched to any gene: 5. This CDR3 is built from 16 residues. The V gene's germline CDR1 is ENHRY and CDR2 SYGVKD. This CDR3 is CAISESGQGIAGELFF. The CDR3 coding sequence is TGTGCCATCAGTGAGTCCGGACAGGGGATCGCCGGGGAGCTGTTTTTT.

The J gene is TRBJ1-5, the V gene TRBV9, with 9 nucleotides matching TRBD1. The junction had 16 bases not matched to a gene; V was cut back by 4 bases and J by 2 bases. The germline gives CDR1 SGDLS, CDR2 YYNGEE. There are 19 residues in the CDR3. The CDR3: CASSPLHRGLISGNQPQHF. For the CDR3, the DNA is TGTGCCAGCAGCCCCCTCCACAGGGGGCTTATTTCCGGCAATCAGCCCCAGCATTTT.

The table lists this clone with a few counts. The CDR3 sequence: CASSLTPGTGTDGYTF. The CDR3 nucleotides are TGTGCCAGCAGCTTAACCCCGGGGACAGGGACGGATGGCTACACCTTC. The V call is TRBV7-2, the J call TRBJ1-2, with 9 bases that match TRBD1. V was pared by 2 bases and J by 6 bases, with 10 bases of the junction left unmatched. Germline loops: CDR1 SGHTA, CDR2 FQGNSA. This CDR3 has 16 amino acids.

The chain couples TRBV2 to TRBJ2-4, with TRBD1 matching over 9 bases. Losses at the gene ends were 11 bases for V and 6 bases for J; bases not matched to a gene: 8. CDR1 and CDR2 from the germline V gene are SNHLY and FYNNEI. This CDR3 has 13 residues. The CDR3 reads CAYRQGEINIQYF. The CDR3 coding sequence is TGTGCCTACCGACAGGGGGAGATAAACATTCAGTACTTC.

J is TRBJ2-3 and V is TRBV18; a possible D gene is TRBD2 (5 bases). The CDR3 has 16 residues. Between the trimmed V and J ends, which lost 3 bases and 6 bases, there was a span of 19 bases. CDR1 is KGHSH, CDR2 LQKENI, per germline. The CDR3 region has the DNA TGTGCCAGCTCACCTGTTGCCGGACTCGGTGCGGATACGCAGTATTTT. This translates into CASSPVAGLGADTQYF.

The CDR3 coding sequence is TGTGCCAGCTCACCACCGAGCTGGGCGGGGGAAAACTATGGCTACACCTTC. It translates to CASSPPSWAGENYGYTF. The rearrangement joins TRBV18 to TRBJ1-2, with D maybe TRBD1 (5 bases). CDR3 length: 17 residues. Germline CDR1 is KGHSH and CDR2 is LQKENI. Between the trimmed V and J ends, which lost 0 bases and 2 bases, there was a span of 16 bases.

V gene TRBV7-9 combines with J gene TRBJ1-5; the D gene is possibly TRBD1 (5 bases). The CDR3 length is 15 residues. Germline V lookup: CDR1 SEHNR, CDR2 FQNEAQ (reference sequence). Trimming cost V 8 bases and J 0 bases, with 14 bases left between them. CDR3 nucleotides: TGTGCCAGCCAATTGGGGGGTGCTAGCAATCAGCCCCAGCATTTT. Amino acids: CASQLGGASNQPQHF.

About this clone itself: Other nucleotide sequences in the sample specify the same CDR3. The chain links TRBV7-2 to TRBJ1-5, with no clear D. The germline V gene encodes CDR1 SGHTA and CDR2 FQGNSA. V lost 3 bases and J lost 0, with 9 bases in between. The CDR3 length is 15 residues. In DNA, the CDR3 is TGTGCCAGCAGCTTGGCGGATTATAGCAATCAGCCCCAGCATTTT. Amino acid sequence: CASSLADYSNQPQHF.

V usage is TRBV11-2 and J usage is TRBJ1-6; D gene ambiguous. The V end lost 2 bases, the J end lost 6 bases, and 11 bases lay between the germline ends. The germline gives CDR1 SGHAT, CDR2 FQNNGV. This CDR3 has 15 amino acids. Here the CDR3 DNA reads TGTGCCAGCAGCTTAAGTGGCTTTATTAATTCACCCCTCCACTTT. This encodes CASSLSGFINSPLHF.